One and the same sample provided the 3 T cell receptor beta chains below, sequenced in a study of blood T cell repertoires in COVID-19. The data were produced by immunoSEQ multiplex PCR, yet TCRdb's version contains in-frame clones alone and is incomplete. Found here are fewer than 500,000 clones, 75% to 90% of them singletons; the top ten hold under 0.85%. Sequencing was done on a sample of PBMCs or T cells enriched from blood (not recorded which). Receptors were obtained from a woman between 18 and 29 years old who had recovered from COVID-19.

V and J are TRBV28 and TRBJ1-4, with D maybe TRBD1 (5 bases). Looked up from germline, CDR1 is MDHEN and CDR2 is SYDVKM. The V end lost 2 bases, the J end lost 11 bases, and 12 bases lay between the germline ends. The CDR3 is made up of 13 amino acids. CDR3 sequence: CASSLAGGEKLFF. Here the CDR3 DNA reads TGTGCCAGCAGTTTAGCGGGGGGGGAGAAACTGTTTTTT.

The rearrangement joins TRBV5-1 to TRBJ1-6; TRBD1 might be the D (5 bases). The ends were cut back, 2 bases at V and 7 bases at J, with 16 bases in the middle. The V gene's germline CDR1 is SGHRS and CDR2 YFSETQ. The CDR3 has 16 amino acids. The DNA for the CDR3 is TGCGCCAGCAGCTTTGGGACTTCGGAGATCAATTCACCCCTCCACTTT. This translates into CASSFGTSEINSPLHF.

V and J are TRBV28 and TRBJ2-2; D possibly corresponds to TRBD2 (6 bases). Per germline, CDR1 MDHEN and CDR2 SYDVKM. The CDR3 totals 17 residues. The V end was cut by 7 bases, the J end by 4 bases, with 22 bases between. The CDR3 DNA reads as TGTGCCAGCACGCCTTCCGGGAGATGGATGTCCACCGGGGAGCTGTTTTTT. This sequence encodes CASTPSGRWMSTGELFF.